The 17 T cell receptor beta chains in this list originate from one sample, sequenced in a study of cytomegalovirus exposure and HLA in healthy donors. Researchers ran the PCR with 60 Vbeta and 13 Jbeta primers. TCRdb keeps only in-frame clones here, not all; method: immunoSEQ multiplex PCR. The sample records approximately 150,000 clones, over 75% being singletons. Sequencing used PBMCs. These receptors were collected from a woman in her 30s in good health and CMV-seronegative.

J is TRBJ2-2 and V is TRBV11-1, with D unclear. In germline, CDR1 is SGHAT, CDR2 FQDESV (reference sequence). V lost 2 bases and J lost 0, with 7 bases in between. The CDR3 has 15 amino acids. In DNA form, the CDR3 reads TGTGCCAGCAGCTTAAACAGCCCGAACACCGGGGAGCTGTTTTTT. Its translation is CASSLNSPNTGELFF.

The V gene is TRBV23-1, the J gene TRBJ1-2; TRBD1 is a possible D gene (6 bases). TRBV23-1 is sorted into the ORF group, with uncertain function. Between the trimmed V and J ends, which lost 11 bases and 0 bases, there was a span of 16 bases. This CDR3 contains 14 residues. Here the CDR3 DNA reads TGCGCCCCCTTTAGGGGGGGAGCTAACTATGGCTACACCTTC. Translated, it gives CAPFRGGANYGYTF.

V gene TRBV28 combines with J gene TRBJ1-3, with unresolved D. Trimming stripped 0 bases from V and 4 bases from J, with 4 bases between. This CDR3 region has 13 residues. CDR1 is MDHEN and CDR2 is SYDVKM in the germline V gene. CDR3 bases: TGTGCCAGCAGTTTATGGGAGGGAAACACCATATATTTT. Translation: CASSLWEGNTIYF.

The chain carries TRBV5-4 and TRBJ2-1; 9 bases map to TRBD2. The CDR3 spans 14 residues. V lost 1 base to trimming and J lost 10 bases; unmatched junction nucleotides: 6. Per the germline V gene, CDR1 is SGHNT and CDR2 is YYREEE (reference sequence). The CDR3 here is CASSLSLAGTEQFF. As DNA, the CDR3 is TGTGCCAGCAGCTTGTCTCTAGCGGGGACCGAGCAGTTCTTC. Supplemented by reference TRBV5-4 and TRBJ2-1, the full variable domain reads ETGVTQSPTHLIKTRGQQVTLRCSSQSGHNTVSWYQQALGQGPQFIFQYYREEENGRGNFPPRFSGLQFPNYSSELNVNALELDDSALYLCASSLSLAGTEQFFGPGTRLTVL.

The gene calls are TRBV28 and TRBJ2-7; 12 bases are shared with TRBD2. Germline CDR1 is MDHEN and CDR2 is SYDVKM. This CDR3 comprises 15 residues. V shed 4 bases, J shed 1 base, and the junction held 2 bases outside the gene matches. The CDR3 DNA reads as TGTGCCAGCAGTTCCGGACTAGCGGGATCCTACGAGCAGTACTTC. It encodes CASSSGLAGSYEQYF.

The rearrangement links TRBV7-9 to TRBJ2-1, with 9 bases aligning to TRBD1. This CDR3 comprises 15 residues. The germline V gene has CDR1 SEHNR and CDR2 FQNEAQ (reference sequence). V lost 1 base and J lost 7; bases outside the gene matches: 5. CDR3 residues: CASSLEDRGLNEQFF. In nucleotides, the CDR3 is TGTGCCAGCAGCTTAGAGGACAGGGGATTGAATGAGCAGTTCTTC.

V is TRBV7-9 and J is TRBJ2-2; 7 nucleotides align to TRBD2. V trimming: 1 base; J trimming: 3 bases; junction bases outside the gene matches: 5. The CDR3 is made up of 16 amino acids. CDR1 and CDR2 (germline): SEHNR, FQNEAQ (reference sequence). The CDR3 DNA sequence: TGTGCCAGCAGCTTAGGACCGGGACTATACACCGGGGAGCTGTTTTTT. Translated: CASSLGPGLYTGELFF.

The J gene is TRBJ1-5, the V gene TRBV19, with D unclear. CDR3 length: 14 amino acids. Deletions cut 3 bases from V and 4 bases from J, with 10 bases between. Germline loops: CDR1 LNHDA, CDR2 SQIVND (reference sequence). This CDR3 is CASSIRQVNQPQHF. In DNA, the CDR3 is TGTGCCAGTAGTATCCGCCAGGTAAATCAGCCCCAGCATTTT.

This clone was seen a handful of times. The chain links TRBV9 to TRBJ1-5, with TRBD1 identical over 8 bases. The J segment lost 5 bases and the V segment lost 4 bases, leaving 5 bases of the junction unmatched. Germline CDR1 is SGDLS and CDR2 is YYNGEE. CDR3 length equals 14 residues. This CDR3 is CASSPGTGDQPQHF. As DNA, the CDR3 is TGTGCCAGCAGCCCGGGGACAGGTGATCAGCCCCAGCATTTT.

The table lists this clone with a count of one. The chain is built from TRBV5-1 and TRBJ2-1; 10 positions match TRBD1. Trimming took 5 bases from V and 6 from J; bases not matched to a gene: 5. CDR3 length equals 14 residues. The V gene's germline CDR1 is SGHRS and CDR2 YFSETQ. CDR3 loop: CASSPWTGGNEQFF. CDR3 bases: TGCGCCAGCAGTCCCTGGACAGGGGGCAATGAGCAGTTCTTC.

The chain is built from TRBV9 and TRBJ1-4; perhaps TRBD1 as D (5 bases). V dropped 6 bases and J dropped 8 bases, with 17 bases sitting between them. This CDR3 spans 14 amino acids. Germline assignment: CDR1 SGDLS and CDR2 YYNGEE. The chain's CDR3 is CASTLGAGEEKLFF. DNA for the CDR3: TGTGCCAGCACCCTAGGGGCAGGAGAAGAAAAACTGTTTTTT.

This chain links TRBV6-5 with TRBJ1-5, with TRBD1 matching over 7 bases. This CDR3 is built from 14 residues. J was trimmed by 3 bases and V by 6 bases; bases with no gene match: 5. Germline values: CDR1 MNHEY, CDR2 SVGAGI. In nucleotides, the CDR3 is TGTGCCAGCAGCCCAACAGGGGCCAATCAGCCCCAGCATTTT. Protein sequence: CASSPTGANQPQHF.

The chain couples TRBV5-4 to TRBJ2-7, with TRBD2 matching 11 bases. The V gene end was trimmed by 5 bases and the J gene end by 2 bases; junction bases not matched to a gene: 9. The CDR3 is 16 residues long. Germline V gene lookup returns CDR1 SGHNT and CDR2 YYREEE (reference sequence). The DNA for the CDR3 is TGTGCCAGCAGATCAGGACTAGCGGGCTCACCCTACGAGCAGTACTTC. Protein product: CASRSGLAGSPYEQYF. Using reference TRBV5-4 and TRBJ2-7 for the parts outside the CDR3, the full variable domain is ETGVTQSPTHLIKTRGQQVTLRCSSQSGHNTVSWYQQALGQGPQFIFQYYREEENGRGNFPPRFSGLQFPNYSSELNVNALELDDSALYLCASRSGLAGSPYEQYFGPGTRLTVT.

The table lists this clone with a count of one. The CDR3 DNA follows: TGTGCCAGCAGTCCGGGACAGGGAACCACCGGGGAGCTGTTTTTT. This translates into CASSPGQGTTGELFF. V is TRBV6-5 and J is TRBJ2-2; 9 bases fit TRBD1. CDR3 length: 15 residues. Per the germline V gene, CDR1 is MNHEY and CDR2 is SVGAGI. The junction had 5 bases not matched to a gene; V was cut back by 5 bases and J by 4 bases.

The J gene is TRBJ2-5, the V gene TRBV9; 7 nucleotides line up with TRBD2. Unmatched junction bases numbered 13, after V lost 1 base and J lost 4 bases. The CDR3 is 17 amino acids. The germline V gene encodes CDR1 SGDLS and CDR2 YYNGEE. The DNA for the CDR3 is TGTGCCAGCAGCGTATGGGATAGCGGGCCCATGGGAGAGACCCAGTACTTC. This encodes CASSVWDSGPMGETQYF. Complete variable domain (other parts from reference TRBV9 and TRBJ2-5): DSGVTQTPKHLITATGQRVTLRCSPRSGDLSVYWYQQSLDQGLQFLIQYYNGEERAKGNILERFSAQQFPDLHSELNLSSLELGDSALYFCASSVWDSGPMGETQYFGPGTRLLVL.

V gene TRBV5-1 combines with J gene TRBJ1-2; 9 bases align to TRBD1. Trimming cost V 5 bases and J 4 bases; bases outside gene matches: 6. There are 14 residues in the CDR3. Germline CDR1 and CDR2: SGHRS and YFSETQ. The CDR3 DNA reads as TGCGCCAGCAGTCGGGAGACAGGGGGCTATGGCTACACCTTC. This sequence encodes CASSRETGGYGYTF.

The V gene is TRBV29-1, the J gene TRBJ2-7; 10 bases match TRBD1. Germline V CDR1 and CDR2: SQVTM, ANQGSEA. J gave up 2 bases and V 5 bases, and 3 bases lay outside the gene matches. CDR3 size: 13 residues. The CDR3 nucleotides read TGCAGCGTTCAAGGACAGGGGGCCTACGAGCAGTACTTC. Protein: CSVQGQGAYEQYF.